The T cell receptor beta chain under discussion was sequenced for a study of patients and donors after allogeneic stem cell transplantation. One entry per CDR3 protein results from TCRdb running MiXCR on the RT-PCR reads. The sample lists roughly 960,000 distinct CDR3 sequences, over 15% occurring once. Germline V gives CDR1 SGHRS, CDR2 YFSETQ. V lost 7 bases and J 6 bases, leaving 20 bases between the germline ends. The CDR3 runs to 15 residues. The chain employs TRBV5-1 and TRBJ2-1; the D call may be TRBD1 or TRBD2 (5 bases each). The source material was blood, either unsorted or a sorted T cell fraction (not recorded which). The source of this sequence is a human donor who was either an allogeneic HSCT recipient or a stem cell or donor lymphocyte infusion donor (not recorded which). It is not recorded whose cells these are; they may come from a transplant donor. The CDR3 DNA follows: TGCGCCAGCCGCGACCTCCGGGACGGACTCAATGAGCAGTTCTTC. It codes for CASRDLRDGLNEQFF.